This T cell receptor beta chain was found in a study of blood T cell repertoires in COVID-19. The data were produced by immunoSEQ multiplex PCR, yet TCRdb's version contains in-frame clones alone and is incomplete. The sample holds some 44,000 clones, roughly 87% seen once. This CDR3 has 15 residues. V lost 7 bases and J lost 4, with 14 bases in between. CDR1 is MDHEN and CDR2 is SYDVKM in the germline V gene. The rearrangement links TRBV28 to TRBJ1-6; D may be TRBD1 (6 bases). This receptor was obtained from a man in his sixties with active COVID-19. The sequencing sample was made of peripheral blood. CDR3 sequence (DNA): TGTGCCAGCAATGAACAGGGCGTGTATAATTCACCCCTCCACTTT. Amino acid sequence: CASNEQGVYNSPLHF.